The clone carrying this T cell receptor beta chain was counted a few times. Its antigen is not identified. This table comes from immunoSEQ multiplex PCR, and its TCRdb copy is limited to in-frame clones, with some not included. The table shows around 980,000 clones, with around 78% occurring only once. This entry comes from a study of shared clonotypes between healthy human individuals. Study results and caveats: In contrast to clonotypes shared by all four donors, non-shared clonotypes had lower generation probabilities. Investigators collected only blood, and repertoires in tissues likely differ.

The V end was cut by 3 bases, the J end by 4 bases, with 12 bases between. The CDR3 is 14 residues long. The germline CDR1 and CDR2 sequences are MNHEY and SMNVEV (reference sequence). Sequencing used memory CD4+ T cells from PBMCs. Regarding subset: CD45RA-negative fraction. This chain joins TRBV27 and TRBJ1-2; maybe TRBD1 (6 bases). The origin of this receptor is a man aged 18 to 30 in good health. Some clones in this sample may be carry-over from other donors' samples. Written as DNA, the CDR3 is TGTGCCAGCAGTTTCGGGGGCGCCAGCTATGGCTACACCTTC. Residues: CASSFGGASYGYTF.